Each of the 14 T cell receptor beta chains below was sequenced from the same sample in a study of tumor and adjacent non-tumor tissue in lung cancer (dated by TCRdb to 2017 to 2018). RNA was isolated from bulk, unsorted tissue, and RNA quality was assessed with a NanoDrop ND-1000 and an Agilent 2100. Library preparation was by multiplex PCR. Sequenced using an Illumina HiSeq 2500. TCRbeta libraries were constructed through three rounds of nested PCR with primers (Table S4) according to protocols modified from ARM-PCR. TCRdb reprocessing: public reads trimmed at Q25 with fastp, clones called with MiXCR, in-frame beta chains kept. CDR3 protein duplicates are merged, each entry listing the most common genes and DNA. The sample table records some 120,000 distinct CDR3 sequences; 55% to 75% of these occur just once. 10% to 15% of the sample is taken by the ten largest. Sequenced: lung tumor tissue. All receptors derive from a man in his thirties or forties with non-small cell lung cancer.

This clonotype was observed a single time. This may come from a read error, since a much larger clone is one base off. This chain connects TRBV12-3 or TRBV12-4 to TRBJ1-2, with no clear D. V dropped 0 bases and J dropped 8 bases, with 10 bases sitting between them. The CDR3 length is 13 residues. The CDR3 DNA follows: TGTGCCAGCAGTTTAGCCGCTCAACGGGGCTACACCTTC. Translation gives CASSLAAQRGYTF.

As to this clonotype: One end of the junction does not line up with germline, which may come from a read error. The chain recombines TRBV6-1 with TRBJ2-7; D is unclear. Germline CDR1 and CDR2: MNHNS and SASEGT. The CDR3 totals 15 residues. CDR3 sequence: CTSSEARGVLGEQYF. The CDR3 region has the DNA TGTACCAGCAGTGAAGCTCGTGGGGTGTTGGGGGAGCAGTACTTC.

As to this clonotype: This may be a read error, as it is one base from a much larger clone. This chain links TRBV20-1 with TRBJ2-3; D is unclear. This CDR3 is built from 14 residues. Germline V gives CDR1 DFQATT, CDR2 SNEGSKA (reference sequence). V was cut by 3 bases and J by 7 bases, with 17 bases left in between. The CDR3 DNA sequence: TGCAGTGCTAGTTCTGTTATGGCTGTTAATACGCAGTATTTT. Amino acid sequence: CSASSVMAVNTQYF.

Turning to this clonotype: This may be a read error: a much more frequent sequence differs by one nucleotide. V usage is TRBV11-3 and J usage is TRBJ2-3; D tentatively reads TRBD1 or TRBD2 (6 bases each). V shed 3 bases and J shed 4 bases, with 8 bases lying between them. The CDR3 consists of 13 residues. CDR1 is SGHNT, CDR2 YENEEA, per germline. CDR3 in amino acids: CASSLGGADTQYF. The CDR3 nucleotides are TGTGCCAGCAGCTTGGGGGGCGCAGATACGCAGTATTTT.

There are a few counts of this clonotype. The chain is built from TRBV10-3 and TRBJ1-6; possible D gene TRBD1, 5 bases. This CDR3 is built from 16 residues. Per germline, CDR1 ENHRY and CDR2 SYGVKD. Trimming left V 3 bases short and J 8 bases short, with 17 bases between. CDR3 sequence reads: CAISDPLGDGDSPLHF. As DNA, the CDR3 is TGTGCCATCAGTGATCCTTTAGGGGACGGCGATTCACCCCTCCACTTT.

This chain connects TRBV6-5 to TRBJ2-1; D may be TRBD1 (5 bases). The CDR3 has 15 residues. Trimming pared 2 bases from V and 0 bases from J, leaving 8 bases between. Germline CDR1 reads MNHEY; CDR2 reads SVGAGI. Written as DNA, the CDR3 is TGTGCCAGCAGTTACCAGGGTAGCTCCTACAATGAGCAGTTCTTC. Translation gives CASSYQGSSYNEQFF.

This clonotype showed up just a few times. The J gene is TRBJ2-2, the V gene TRBV20-1, with D perhaps matching TRBD1 (7 bases). V lost 0 bases to trimming and J lost 16 bases, with 27 bases between them. In germline, CDR1 is DFQATT, CDR2 SNEGSKA (reference sequence). The CDR3 runs 16 residues. CDR3 DNA sequence: TGCAGTGCTAGAGATCACTCGGGGACAGCCACCGGGGAGGAGTTTTTT. Translating gives CSARDHSGTATGEEFF.

This clonotype was seen a single time. Written as DNA, the CDR3 is TGCAGCGTTATCGACCATAATTCACCCCTCCACTTT. This sequence encodes CSVIDHNSPLHF. This chain uses TRBV29-1 with TRBJ1-6; no clear D gene. CDR3 length equals 12 residues. Germline lookup yields CDR1 SQVTM and CDR2 ANQGSEA. V gave up 5 bases and J gave up 5 bases, with 7 bases separating them.

This clonotype was observed at least ten times. CDR3 coding DNA: TGCAGTGCTAGATTTGGGGGCAGGGCGAACACTGAAGCTTTCTTT. Its protein is CSARFGGRANTEAFF. The chain has TRBV20-1 and TRBJ1-1, with TRBD1 as a possible D gene (6 bases). The CDR3 runs 15 residues. The V gene's germline CDR1 is DFQATT and CDR2 SNEGSKA (reference sequence). Trimming cost V 2 bases and J 1 base, with 14 bases left between them.

This clonotype was counted a few times. This chain uses TRBV5-4 with TRBJ2-3; TRBD2 matches at 8 bases. The germline gives CDR1 SGHNT, CDR2 YYREEE (reference sequence). This CDR3 is built from 16 residues. With V trimmed by 0 bases and J by 1 base, 4 bases remained unmatched. CDR3 loop: CASSLEAGRGTDTQYF. The CDR3 nucleotides read TGTGCCAGCAGCTTGGAGGCCGGGAGGGGCACAGATACGCAGTATTTT.

At least ten counts were recorded for this clonotype. V gene TRBV11-3 combines with J gene TRBJ1-2, with D possibly matching TRBD1 (5 bases). The CDR3 has 15 amino acids. The V and J ends lost 1 base and 4 bases respectively, with 13 bases between them. CDR1 is SGHNT, CDR2 YENEEA, per germline. As DNA, the CDR3 is TGTGCCAGCAGCTTAGGCGGCAGGGTCGGCTATGGCTACACCTTC. This gives the protein CASSLGGRVGYGYTF.

On this clonotype: No conserved phenylalanine or tryptophan is present at the end of the CDR3, so a read error is the likely explanation. No DNA is shown, since the ends of the CDR3 on it are uncertain; the CDR3 is the one TCRdb lists. The J gene is TRBJ2-7, the V gene TRBV20-1; TRBD2 is the table's D call, not checked against the DNA. The CDR3 spans 14 amino acids, including both terminal residues. The germline V gene has CDR1 DFQATT and CDR2 SNEGSKA (reference sequence). CDR3 sequence reads: CSAKTAGGRNEQYL.

About this clonotype itself: As the CDR3 is not closed by the conserved phenylalanine or tryptophan, this likely results from a read error. V usage is TRBV20-1 and J usage is TRBJ2-3, with D possibly being TRBD1 or TRBD2 (5 bases each). V dropped 6 bases and J dropped 4 bases, with 14 bases sitting between them. Germline-derived CDR1 and CDR2 are DFQATT and SNEGSKA (reference sequence). The CDR3 length is 13 residues. CDR3: CSARDGASDTQYY. The CDR3 DNA is TGCAGTGCCCGGGACGGGGCCTCAGATACGCAGTATTAT.

About this clonotype itself: Possible read error: a much larger clone is one base away. As the CDR3 is not closed by the conserved phenylalanine or tryptophan, this likely results from a read error. The chain joins TRBV6-2 or TRBV6-3 to TRBJ2-1; D uncertain. With 9 bases removed from V and 2 bases from J, the gap between germline ends came to 5 bases. In germline, CDR1 is MNHEY, CDR2 SVGEGT. This CDR3 spans 11 amino acids. CDR3 residues: CASGAYNEQFI. For the CDR3, the DNA is TGTGCCAGTGGAGCCTACAATGAGCAGTTCATC.